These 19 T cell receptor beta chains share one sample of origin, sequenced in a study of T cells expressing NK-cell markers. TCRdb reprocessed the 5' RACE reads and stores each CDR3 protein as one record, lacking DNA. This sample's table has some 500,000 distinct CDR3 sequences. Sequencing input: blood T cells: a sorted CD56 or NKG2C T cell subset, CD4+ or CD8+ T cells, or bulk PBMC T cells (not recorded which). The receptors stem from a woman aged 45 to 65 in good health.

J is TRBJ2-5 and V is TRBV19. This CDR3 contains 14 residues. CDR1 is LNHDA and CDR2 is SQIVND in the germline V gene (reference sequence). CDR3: CASSSQPLIETQYF.

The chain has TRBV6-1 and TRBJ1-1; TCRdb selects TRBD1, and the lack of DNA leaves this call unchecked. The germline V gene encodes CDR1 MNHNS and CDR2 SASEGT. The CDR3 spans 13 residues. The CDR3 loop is CASKETVRAEAFF.

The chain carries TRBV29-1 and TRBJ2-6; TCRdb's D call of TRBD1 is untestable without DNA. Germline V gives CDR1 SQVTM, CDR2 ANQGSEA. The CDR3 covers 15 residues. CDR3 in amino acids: CSAQLRASGANVLTF. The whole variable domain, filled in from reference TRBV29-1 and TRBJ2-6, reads SAVISQKPSRDICQRGTSLTIQCQVDSQVTMMFWYRQQPGQSLTLIATANQGSEATYESGFVIDKFPISRPNLTFSTLTVSNMSPEDSSIYLCSAQLRASGANVLTFGAGSRLTVL.

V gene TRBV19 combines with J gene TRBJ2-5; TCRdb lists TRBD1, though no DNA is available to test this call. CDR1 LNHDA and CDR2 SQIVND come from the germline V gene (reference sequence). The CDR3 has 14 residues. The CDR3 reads CASSTDRGVETQYF.

CDR3: CASRTTGGIYEQYF. V usage is TRBV2 and J usage is TRBJ2-7; TCRdb designates TRBD1, a call that cannot be tested without DNA. The CDR3 is 14 residues long. Per germline, CDR1 SNHLY and CDR2 FYNNEI.

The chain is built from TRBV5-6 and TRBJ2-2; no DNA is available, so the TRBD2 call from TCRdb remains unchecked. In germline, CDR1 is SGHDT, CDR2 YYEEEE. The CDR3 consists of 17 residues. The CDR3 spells CASSLVRGGRRTGELFF.

CDR3 amino acids: CISQGDDLGYTF. The chain recombines TRBV20-1 with TRBJ1-2; TCRdb lists TRBD1, though no DNA is available to test this call. The length of the CDR3 is 12 residues. Germline loops: CDR1 DFQATT, CDR2 SNEGSKA (reference sequence).

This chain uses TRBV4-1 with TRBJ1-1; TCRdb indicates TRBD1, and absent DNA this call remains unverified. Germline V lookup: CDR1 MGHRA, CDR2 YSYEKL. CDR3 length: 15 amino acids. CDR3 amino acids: CASSQDDLQGTEAFF.

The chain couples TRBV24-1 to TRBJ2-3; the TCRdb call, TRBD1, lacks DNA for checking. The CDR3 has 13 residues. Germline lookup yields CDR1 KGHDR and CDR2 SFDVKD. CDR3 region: CATSAQGPDTQYF.

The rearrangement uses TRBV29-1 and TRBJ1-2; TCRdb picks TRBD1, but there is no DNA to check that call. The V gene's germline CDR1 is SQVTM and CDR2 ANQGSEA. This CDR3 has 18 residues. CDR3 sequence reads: CSVDFQPSSIIRDRGYTF. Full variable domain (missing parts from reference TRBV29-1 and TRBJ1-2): SAVISQKPSRDICQRGTSLTIQCQVDSQVTMMFWYRQQPGQSLTLIATANQGSEATYESGFVIDKFPISRPNLTFSTLTVSNMSPEDSSIYLCSVDFQPSSIIRDRGYTFGSGTRLTVV.

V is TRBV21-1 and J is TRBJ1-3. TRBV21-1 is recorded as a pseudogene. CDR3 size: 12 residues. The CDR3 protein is CASDKGGNTIYF.

CDR3 residues: CASRETSGNYNEQFF. The genes are TRBV12-3 or TRBV12-4 and TRBJ2-1; TCRdb selects TRBD2, and the lack of DNA leaves this call unchecked. This CDR3 is 15 amino acids long.

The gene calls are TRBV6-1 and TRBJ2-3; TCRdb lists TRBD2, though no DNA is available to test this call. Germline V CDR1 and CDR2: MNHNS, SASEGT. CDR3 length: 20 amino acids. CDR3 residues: CASSEPNLGLAGGYTDTQYF.

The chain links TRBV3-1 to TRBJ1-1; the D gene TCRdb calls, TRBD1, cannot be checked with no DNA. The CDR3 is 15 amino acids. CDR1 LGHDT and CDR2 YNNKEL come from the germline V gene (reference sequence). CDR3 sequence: CASSRLGQGRTEAFF.

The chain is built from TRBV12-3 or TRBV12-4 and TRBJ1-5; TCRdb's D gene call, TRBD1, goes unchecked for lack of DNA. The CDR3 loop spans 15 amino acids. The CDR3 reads CASSLRQTSNQPQHF.

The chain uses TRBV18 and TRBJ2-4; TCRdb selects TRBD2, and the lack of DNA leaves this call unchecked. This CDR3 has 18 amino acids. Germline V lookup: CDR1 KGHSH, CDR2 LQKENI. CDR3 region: CASARGTSGARAKNIQYF.

The CDR3 spells CASSQDRQAPYNSPLHF. This chain connects TRBV4-1 to TRBJ1-6. There are 17 residues in the CDR3. The germline V gene has CDR1 MGHRA and CDR2 YSYEKL.

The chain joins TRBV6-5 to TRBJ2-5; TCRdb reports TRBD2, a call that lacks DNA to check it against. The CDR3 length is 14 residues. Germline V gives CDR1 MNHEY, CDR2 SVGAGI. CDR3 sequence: CASSNLIAGETQYF.

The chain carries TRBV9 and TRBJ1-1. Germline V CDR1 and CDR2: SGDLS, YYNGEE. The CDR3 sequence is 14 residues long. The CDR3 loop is CASSVLNGNTEAFF.